One and the same sample provided the 11 T cell receptor beta chains below, sequenced in a study of shared clonotypes between healthy human individuals. Profiling relied on immunoSEQ multiplex PCR, and the TCRdb table lists in-frame clones only, not all of them. The profile covers 2 million to 3 million clones, with more than 80% appearing a single time and 0.14% taken by the ten largest. The sequencing sample was made of naive CD4+ T cells sorted from blood. Subset denoted: CD45RA+ positively selected. The receptors stem from a man aged 18-30 years in good health.

This chain joins TRBV28 and TRBJ2-2; 8 bases agree with TRBD2. The CDR3 has 15 residues. Germline V CDR1 and CDR2: MDHEN, SYDVKM. J lost 5 bases, V lost 3 bases, and 5 bases had no gene match. The CDR3 sequence: CASSFISGVTGELFF. The CDR3, as DNA: TGTGCCAGCAGTTTCATTAGCGGGGTTACCGGGGAGCTGTTTTTT.

V is TRBV19 and J is TRBJ1-1, with D uncertain. V was trimmed by 5 bases and J by 4 bases, leaving 20 bases between them. Germline V gene data show CDR1 as LNHDA and CDR2 as SQIVND (reference sequence). This CDR3 is 16 amino acids long. This CDR3 reads CASSLSPRTGSTEAFF. The CDR3 coding sequence is TGTGCCAGTAGTCTGTCACCGCGGACGGGGAGCACTGAAGCTTTCTTT.

This chain joins TRBV6-5 and TRBJ1-6; no clear D gene. V dropped 5 bases and J dropped 12 bases, with 8 bases sitting between them. The CDR3 consists of 11 residues. Germline V CDR1 and CDR2: MNHEY, SVGAGI. The CDR3 DNA follows: TGTGCCAGCAGTCGGTCGATACCCCTCCACTTT. It codes for CASSRSIPLHF.

V and J are TRBV19 and TRBJ2-5; perhaps TRBD2 as D (6 bases). V was clipped by 6 bases and J by 2 bases, with 13 bases between them. The CDR3 runs 14 residues. CDR1 and CDR2 (germline): LNHDA, SQIVND (reference sequence). The CDR3 bases are TGTGCCAGTAGCCGACTAGGTTTGCAAGAGACCCAGTACTTC. Translation: CASSRLGLQETQYF.

This sequence joins TRBV6-6 and TRBJ1-1; tentative D call: TRBD1 (5 bases). Germline CDR1 MNHNY, CDR2 SVGAGI (reference sequence). V was clipped by 4 bases and J by 4 bases, with 16 bases between them. The CDR3 is made up of 15 amino acids. The CDR3 region has the DNA TGTGCCAGCAGTTCCGGGAGAGGGGAAAGCACTGAAGCTTTCTTT. As protein: CASSSGRGESTEAFF.

The chain recombines TRBV5-1 with TRBJ2-7, with 7 bases lining up with TRBD1. The CDR3 is 14 residues long. With 5 bases clipped from V and 5 bases from J, the junction kept 10 bases outside the gene matches. Germline CDR1 and CDR2: SGHRS and YFSETQ. The chain's CDR3 is CASRAGQEFDEQYF. The CDR3 DNA reads as TGCGCCAGCAGGGCCGGACAGGAGTTCGACGAGCAGTACTTC.

V and J are TRBV7-6 and TRBJ1-3; no reliable D call. This CDR3 spans 16 amino acids. The V and J ends lost 1 base and 1 base respectively, with 11 bases between them. Per germline, CDR1 SGHVS and CDR2 FNYEAQ. The CDR3 sequence: CASSLGSMASGNTIYF. As DNA, the CDR3 is TGTGCCAGCAGCTTAGGAAGTATGGCTTCTGGAAACACCATATATTTT.

V usage is TRBV9 and J usage is TRBJ2-3; no definite D call. This CDR3 is 15 amino acids long. V lost 0 bases to trimming and J lost 2 bases, with 10 bases between them. The germline gives CDR1 SGDLS, CDR2 YYNGEE. The CDR3 nucleotides read TGTGCCAGCAGCGTAGGCTGGAGCATCACAGATACGCAGTATTTT. It translates to CASSVGWSITDTQYF.

V gene TRBV27 combines with J gene TRBJ1-2; no definite D call. The V gene's germline CDR1 is MNHEY and CDR2 SMNVEV (reference sequence). Trimming stripped 8 bases from V and 6 bases from J, with 13 bases between. The CDR3 extends over 12 amino acids. The CDR3 coding sequence is TGTGCCAGCCGGACGGTCGGGGATGGCTACACCTTC. Encoded protein: CASRTVGDGYTF.

The CDR3 protein is CASHDGGDEQYF. In DNA form, the CDR3 reads TGCGCCAGCCACGACGGGGGGGACGAGCAGTACTTC. The V gene is TRBV5-1, the J gene TRBJ2-7, with TRBD2 matching 8 bases. Germline CDR1 and CDR2: SGHRS and YFSETQ. This CDR3 region has 12 residues. With V trimmed by 7 bases and J by 5 bases, 5 bases remained unmatched. The full variable domain, rest sourced from reference TRBV5-1 and TRBJ2-7, is KAGVTQTPRYLIKTRGQQVTLSCSPISGHRSVSWYQQTPGQGLQFLFEYFSETQRNKGNFPGRFSGRQFSNSRSEMNVSTLELGDSALYLCASHDGGDEQYFGPGTRLTVT.

The chain recombines TRBV28 with TRBJ2-7, with no clear D. Germline V CDR1 and CDR2: MDHEN, SYDVKM. With 4 bases removed from V and 9 bases from J, the gap between germline ends came to 10 bases. The CDR3 spans 11 residues. The CDR3 nucleotides are TGTGCCAGCAGTTCGTCTACGGGGCAGTACTTC. It translates to CASSSSTGQYF.